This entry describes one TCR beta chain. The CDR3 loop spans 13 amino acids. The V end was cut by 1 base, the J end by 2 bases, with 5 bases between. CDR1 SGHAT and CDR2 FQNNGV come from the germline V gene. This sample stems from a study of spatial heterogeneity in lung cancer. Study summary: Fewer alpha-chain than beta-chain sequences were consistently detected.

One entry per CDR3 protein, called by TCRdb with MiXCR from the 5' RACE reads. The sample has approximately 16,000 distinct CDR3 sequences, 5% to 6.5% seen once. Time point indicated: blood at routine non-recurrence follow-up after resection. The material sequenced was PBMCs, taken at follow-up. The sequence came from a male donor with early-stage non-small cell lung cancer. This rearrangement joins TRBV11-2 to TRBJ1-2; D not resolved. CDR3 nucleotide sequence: TGTGCCAGCAGCTTAGCGGCCAACTATGGCTACACCTTC. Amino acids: CASSLAANYGYTF. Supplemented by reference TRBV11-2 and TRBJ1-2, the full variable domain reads EAGVAQSPRYKIIEKRQSVAFWCNPISGHATLYWYQQILGQGPKLLIQFQNNGVVDDSQLPKDRFSAERLKGVDSTLKIQPAKLEDSAVYLCASSLAANYGYTFGSGTRLTVV.